The 10 T cell receptor beta chains below all came from one sample that was sequenced in a study of CD8 T cells in Susac syndrome. Random hexamers were used to reverse transcribe 0.5 to 1 ug of RNA. TCRdb passed the immunoSEQ multiplex PCR reads through MiXCR, listing each CDR3 protein once. Among 65,000 to 100,000 distinct CDR3 sequences, 96% were seen once, and the ten largest hold 0.41%. Input material: CD8+ T cells from PBMCs. All receptors derive from a human donor with Susac syndrome.

The chain joins TRBV10-3 to TRBJ2-1; D remains unclear. Trimming stripped 4 bases from V and 8 bases from J, with 6 bases between. This CDR3 region has 11 residues. Germline CDR1 ENHRY, CDR2 SYGVKD. The DNA of the CDR3 is TGTGCCATCAGTGGCCAGCATGAGCAGTTCTTC. This sequence encodes CAISGQHEQFF.

This clonotype appeared once. CDR3 sequence (DNA): TGTGCCAGCAGCGGTTACAAGGGGGGCAGCAAGCATGAGCAGTTCTTC. Translating gives CASSGYKGGSKHEQFF. This chain links TRBV7-9 with TRBJ2-1, with D perhaps assigned TRBD1 or TRBD2 (6 bases each). CDR3 size: 16 residues. V shed 5 bases and J shed 8 bases, with 22 bases lying between them. The germline V gene encodes CDR1 SEHNR and CDR2 FQNEAQ (reference sequence).

The chain combines TRBV28 with TRBJ1-2; D possibly corresponds to TRBD1 (5 bases). The CDR3 extends over 13 amino acids. The germline V gene encodes CDR1 MDHEN and CDR2 SYDVKM. V was clipped by 1 base and J by 5 bases, with 8 bases between them. The CDR3 nucleotides read TGTGCCAGCAGTTTATTCGGGGGTTATGGCTACACCTTC. Translation: CASSLFGGYGYTF.

The genes are TRBV29-1 and TRBJ1-5; tentative D call: TRBD1 (5 bases). The CDR3 covers 13 residues. The V end was cut by 4 bases, the J end by 6 bases, with 13 bases between. Germline lookup yields CDR1 SQVTM and CDR2 ANQGSEA. CDR3 sequence: CSVALTGGQPQHF. CDR3 nucleotide sequence: TGCAGCGTTGCCCTCACCGGGGGTCAGCCCCAGCATTTT.

The V gene is TRBV20-1, the J gene TRBJ1-1; 8 bases are shared with TRBD1. V lost 3 bases to trimming and J lost 5 bases; unmatched junction nucleotides: 8. The CDR3 is 14 residues long. Germline V gives CDR1 DFQATT, CDR2 SNEGSKA (reference sequence). The CDR3 sequence is CSASPRTGWTEAFF. The CDR3 nucleotides read TGCAGTGCTAGTCCTCGGACAGGGTGGACTGAAGCTTTCTTT.

In regard to this clonotype: One junction end disagrees with the germline gene, perhaps due to a read error. V gene TRBV29-1 combines with J gene TRBJ2-1; D not resolved. The length of the CDR3 is 11 residues. Germline V lookup: CDR1 SQVTM, CDR2 ANQGSEA. For the CDR3, the DNA is TGCAGCGTTGAGGAAACAACCCAGGAGATCTTC. This sequence encodes CSVEETTQEIF.

The rearrangement joins TRBV20-1 to TRBJ1-1, with TRBD1 matching over 7 bases. The CDR3 contains 14 residues. The germline CDR1 and CDR2 sequences are DFQATT and SNEGSKA (reference sequence). After removal of 2 bases from V and 1 base from J, the junction contained 4 bases not matched to a gene. The CDR3 protein is CSARSRGQNTEAFF. CDR3 DNA sequence: TGCAGTGCTAGATCGAGGGGGCAGAACACTGAAGCTTTCTTT.

V gene TRBV19 combines with J gene TRBJ1-1; D gene ambiguous. The CDR3 extends over 12 amino acids. Trimming pared 8 bases from V and 4 bases from J, leaving 11 bases between. Germline assignment: CDR1 LNHDA and CDR2 SQIVND (reference sequence). CDR3 protein: CASAEVGTEAFF. The CDR3 nucleotides are TGTGCCAGTGCAGAGGTGGGCACTGAAGCTTTCTTT.

The genes are TRBV7-9 and TRBJ2-1; TRBD1 matches 10 bases. The germline gives CDR1 SEHNR, CDR2 FQNEAQ (reference sequence). This CDR3 has 14 amino acids. V dropped 5 bases and J dropped 7; count of bases not matched to a gene: 5. Here the CDR3 DNA reads TGTGCCAGCAGCCGACAGGGGGCTGGGAATGAGCAGTTCTTC. Encoded protein: CASSRQGAGNEQFF.

The chain links TRBV29-1 to TRBJ2-5, with D perhaps TRBD1 or TRBD2 (6 bases each). Germline values: CDR1 SQVTM, CDR2 ANQGSEA. Trimming cost V 6 bases and J 12 bases, with 14 bases left between them. CDR3 size: 10 residues. The CDR3 sequence: CSVGGSEEYF. CDR3 DNA: TGCAGCGTGGGGGGCAGCGAGGAGTACTTC.